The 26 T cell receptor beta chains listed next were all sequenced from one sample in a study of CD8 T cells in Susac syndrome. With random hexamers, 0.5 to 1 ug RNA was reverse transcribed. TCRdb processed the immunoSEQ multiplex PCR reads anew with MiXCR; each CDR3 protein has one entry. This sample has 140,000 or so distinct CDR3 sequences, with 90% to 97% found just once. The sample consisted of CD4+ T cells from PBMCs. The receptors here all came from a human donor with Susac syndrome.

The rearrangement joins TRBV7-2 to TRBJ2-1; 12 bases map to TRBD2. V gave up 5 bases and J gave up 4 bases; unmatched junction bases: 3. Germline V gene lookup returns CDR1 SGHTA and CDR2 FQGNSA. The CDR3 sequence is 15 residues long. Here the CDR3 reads CASSPTSGRYNEQFF. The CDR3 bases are TGTGCCAGCAGCCCGACTAGCGGGAGATACAATGAGCAGTTCTTC.

CDR3 nucleotides: TGCGCCAGCAGTCAATTTCGACAGGGGGGTATTCCCGGGGAGCTGTTTTTT. Translated: CASSQFRQGGIPGELFF. The chain joins TRBV23-1 to TRBJ2-2; 9 bases fit TRBD1. TRBV23-1 is an open reading frame whose function is uncertain. This CDR3 has 17 residues. J lost 6 bases, V lost 1 base, and 9 bases had no gene match.

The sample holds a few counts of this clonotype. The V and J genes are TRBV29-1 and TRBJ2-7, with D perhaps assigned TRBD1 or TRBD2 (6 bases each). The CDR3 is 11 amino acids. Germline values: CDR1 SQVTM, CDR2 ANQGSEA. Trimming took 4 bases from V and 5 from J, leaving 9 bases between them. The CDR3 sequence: CSVAGGHEQYF. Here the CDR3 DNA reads TGCAGCGTTGCCGGGGGCCACGAGCAGTACTTC.

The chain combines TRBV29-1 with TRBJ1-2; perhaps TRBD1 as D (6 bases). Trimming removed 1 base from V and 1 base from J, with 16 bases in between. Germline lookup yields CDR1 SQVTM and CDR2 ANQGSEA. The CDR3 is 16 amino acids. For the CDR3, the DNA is TGCAGCGTTGAAGGGGGAGATGACAGGTTTAACTATGGCTACACCTTC. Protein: CSVEGGDDRFNYGYTF.

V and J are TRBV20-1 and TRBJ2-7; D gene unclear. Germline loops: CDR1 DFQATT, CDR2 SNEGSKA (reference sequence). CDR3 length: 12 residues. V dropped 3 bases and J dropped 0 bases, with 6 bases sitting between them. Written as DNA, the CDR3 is TGCAGTGCTAGGGGAACCTCCTACGAGCAGTACTTC. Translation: CSARGTSYEQYF.

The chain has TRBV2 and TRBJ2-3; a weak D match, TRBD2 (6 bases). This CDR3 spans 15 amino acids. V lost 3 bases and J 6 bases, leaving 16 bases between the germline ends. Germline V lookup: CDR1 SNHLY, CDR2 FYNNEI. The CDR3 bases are TGTGCCAGCAGTGAGTCATCAGCGGGTATCGATACGCAGTATTTT. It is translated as CASSESSAGIDTQYF.

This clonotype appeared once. The CDR3 DNA sequence: TGCAGTGCTCACGGGGGGCGTGGAGAGACCCAGTACTTC. Translation: CSAHGGRGETQYF. The J gene is TRBJ2-5, the V gene TRBV20-1, with D possibly matching TRBD2 (7 bases). CDR3 length: 13 amino acids. Germline CDR1 is DFQATT and CDR2 is SNEGSKA (reference sequence). V was trimmed by 5 bases and J by 4 bases, leaving 14 bases between them.

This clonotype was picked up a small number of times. In DNA, the CDR3 is TGTGCCAGCAGCCAAATCTCCCGTAGCCCGGGCCAGGGGGCCTACGAGCAGTACTTC. Protein product: CASSQISRSPGQGAYEQYF. The chain carries TRBV14 and TRBJ2-7, with 7 positions matching TRBD1. CDR3 size: 19 residues. CDR1 and CDR2 from the germline V gene are SGHDN and FVKESK. The V segment lost 2 bases and the J segment 2 bases; nucleotides outside the gene matches: 18.

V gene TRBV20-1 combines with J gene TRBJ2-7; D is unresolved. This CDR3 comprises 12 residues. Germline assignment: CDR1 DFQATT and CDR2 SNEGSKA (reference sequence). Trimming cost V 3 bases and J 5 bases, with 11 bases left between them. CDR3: CSARKTTDEQYF. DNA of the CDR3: TGCAGTGCTAGGAAAACCACGGACGAGCAGTACTTC.

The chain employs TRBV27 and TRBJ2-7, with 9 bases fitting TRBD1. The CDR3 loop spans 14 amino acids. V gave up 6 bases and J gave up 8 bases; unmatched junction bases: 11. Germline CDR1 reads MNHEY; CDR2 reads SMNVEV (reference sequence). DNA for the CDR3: TGTGCCAGCAGAGACCCTTCGACAGGGGGAAAGCAGTACTTC. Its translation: CASRDPSTGGKQYF.

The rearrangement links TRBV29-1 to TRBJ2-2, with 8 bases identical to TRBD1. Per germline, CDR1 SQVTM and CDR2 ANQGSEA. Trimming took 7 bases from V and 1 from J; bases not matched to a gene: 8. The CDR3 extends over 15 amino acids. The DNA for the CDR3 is TGCAGCGCCACCGTCGGGACAGGGAACACCGGGGAGCTGTTTTTT. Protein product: CSATVGTGNTGELFF.

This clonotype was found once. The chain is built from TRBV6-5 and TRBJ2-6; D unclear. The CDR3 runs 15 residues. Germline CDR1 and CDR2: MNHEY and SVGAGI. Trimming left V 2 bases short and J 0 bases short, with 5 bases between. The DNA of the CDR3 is TGTGCCAGCAGTTACGAGCCCTCTGGGGCCAACGTCCTGACTTTC. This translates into CASSYEPSGANVLTF.

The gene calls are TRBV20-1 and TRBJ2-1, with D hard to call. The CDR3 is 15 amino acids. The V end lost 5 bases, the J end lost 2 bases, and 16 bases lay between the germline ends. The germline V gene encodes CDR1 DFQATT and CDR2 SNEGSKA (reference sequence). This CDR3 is CSAEPPARTYNEQFF. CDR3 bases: TGCAGTGCTGAGCCCCCGGCCAGAACCTACAATGAGCAGTTCTTC.

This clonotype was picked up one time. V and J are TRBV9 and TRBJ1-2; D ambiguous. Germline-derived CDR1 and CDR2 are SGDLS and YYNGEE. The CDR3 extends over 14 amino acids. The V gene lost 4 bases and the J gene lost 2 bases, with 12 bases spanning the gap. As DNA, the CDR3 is TGTGCCAGCAGCCCCCGGGCCTCCAACTATGGCTACACCTTC. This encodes CASSPRASNYGYTF.

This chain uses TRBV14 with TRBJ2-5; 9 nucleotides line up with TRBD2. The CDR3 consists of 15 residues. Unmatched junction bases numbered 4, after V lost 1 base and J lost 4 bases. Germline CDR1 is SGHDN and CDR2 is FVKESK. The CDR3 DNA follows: TGTGCCAGCAGCCAAGTAGCGGGAGACAGAGAGACCCAGTACTTC. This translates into CASSQVAGDRETQYF.

The CDR3: CASSQETGLGYNEQFF. Written as DNA, the CDR3 is TGTGCCAGCAGCCAAGAGACAGGGTTGGGCTACAATGAGCAGTTCTTC. The chain links TRBV14 to TRBJ2-1; TRBD1 agrees at 7 bases. V lost 0 bases, J lost 3 bases, and 5 bases stayed unmatched. The CDR3 consists of 16 residues. Germline CDR1 is SGHDN and CDR2 is FVKESK.

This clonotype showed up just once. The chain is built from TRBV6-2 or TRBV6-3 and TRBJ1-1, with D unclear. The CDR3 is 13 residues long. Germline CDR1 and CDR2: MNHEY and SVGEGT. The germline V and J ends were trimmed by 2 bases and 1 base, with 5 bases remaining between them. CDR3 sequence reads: CASSYRTNTEAFF. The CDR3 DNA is TGTGCCAGCAGTTACAGGACGAACACTGAAGCTTTCTTT.

The CDR3 DNA is TGCAGTGCCCGGCCCGTGTACAATGAGCAGTTCTTC. It translates to CSARPVYNEQFF. The chain couples TRBV20-1 to TRBJ2-1; D is ambiguous. Trimming pared 6 bases from V and 4 bases from J, leaving 10 bases between. The CDR3 contains 12 residues. CDR1 and CDR2 from the germline V gene are DFQATT and SNEGSKA (reference sequence).

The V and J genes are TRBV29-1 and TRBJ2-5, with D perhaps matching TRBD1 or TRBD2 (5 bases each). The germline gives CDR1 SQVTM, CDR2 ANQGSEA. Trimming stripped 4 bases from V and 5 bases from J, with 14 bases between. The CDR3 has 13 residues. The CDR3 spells CSVGMGVGETQYF. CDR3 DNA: TGCAGCGTTGGGATGGGGGTCGGGGAGACCCAGTACTTC. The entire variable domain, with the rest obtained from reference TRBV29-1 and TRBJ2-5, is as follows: SAVISQKPSRDICQRGTSLTIQCQVDSQVTMMFWYRQQPGQSLTLIATANQGSEATYESGFVIDKFPISRPNLTFSTLTVSNMSPEDSSIYLCSVGMGVGETQYFGPGTRLLVL.

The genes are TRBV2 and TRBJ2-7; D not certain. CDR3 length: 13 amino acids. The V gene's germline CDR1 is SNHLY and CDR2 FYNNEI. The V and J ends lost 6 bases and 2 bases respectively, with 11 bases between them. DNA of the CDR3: TGTGCCAGCAGAGAGAGGCCAACCTACGAGCAGTACTTC. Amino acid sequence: CASRERPTYEQYF.

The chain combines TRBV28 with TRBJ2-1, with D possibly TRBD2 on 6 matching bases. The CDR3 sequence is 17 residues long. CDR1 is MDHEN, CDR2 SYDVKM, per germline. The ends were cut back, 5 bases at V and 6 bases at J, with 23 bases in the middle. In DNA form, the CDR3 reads TGTGCCAGCAGTGCCCCCCCGGGGGATAGAGAAGGCAATGAGCAGTTCTTC. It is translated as CASSAPPGDREGNEQFF.

The CDR3 coding sequence is TGTGCCAGCAGTCAGGGGACAGGGAAGTTCTTC. Translation: CASSQGTGKFF. This rearrangement joins TRBV12-3 or TRBV12-4 to TRBJ2-1, with 9 bases aligning to TRBD1. With V trimmed by 5 bases and J by 14 bases, 4 bases remained unmatched. The CDR3 totals 11 residues.

The CDR3 DNA sequence: TGTGCCACCAGCAGAGATAAGGGCCAGAATGAAAAACTGTTTTTT. It specifies CATSRDKGQNEKLFF. The genes are TRBV15 and TRBJ1-4, with no clear D. Germline V gene sequence: CDR1 LNHNV, CDR2 YYDKDF (reference sequence). The CDR3 spans 15 residues. Trimming shortened V by 0 bases and J by 5 bases, and 10 bases separated the two germline ends.

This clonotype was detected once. In DNA form, the CDR3 reads TGTGCCAGCAGCCAAGTTCACGGATACGAGCAGTACTTC. It codes for CASSQVHGYEQYF. The chain recombines TRBV3-1 with TRBJ2-7; D unclear. Germline CDR1 is LGHDT and CDR2 is YNNKEL (reference sequence). V lost 1 base to trimming and J lost 4 bases, with 8 bases between them. The CDR3 contains 13 residues.

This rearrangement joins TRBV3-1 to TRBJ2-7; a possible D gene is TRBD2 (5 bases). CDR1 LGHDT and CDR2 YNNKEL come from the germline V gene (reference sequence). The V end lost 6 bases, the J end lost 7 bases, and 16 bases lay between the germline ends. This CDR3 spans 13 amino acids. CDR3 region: CASSLGPSGEQYF. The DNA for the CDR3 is TGTGCCAGCAGTCTAGGGCCCTCGGGAGAGCAGTACTTC.

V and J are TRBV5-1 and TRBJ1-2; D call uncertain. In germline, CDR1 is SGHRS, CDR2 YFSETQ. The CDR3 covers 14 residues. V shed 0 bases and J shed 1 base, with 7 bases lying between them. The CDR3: CASSLVADNYGYTF. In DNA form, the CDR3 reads TGCGCCAGCAGCTTGGTGGCAGATAACTATGGCTACACCTTC.